This is a list of T cell receptor beta chains from one sample in a study of OX40 agonist ivuxolimab in advanced cancers. Repertoires were generated with immunoSEQ multiplex PCR, while TCRdb's copy carries only in-frame clones and drops some. Among around 150,000 clones listed, around nine tenths were seen once. This specimen was CD4+ or CD8+ T cells sorted from blood, taken in a trial of the OX40 agonist ivuxolimab. Source of these receptors: an adult with an advanced solid tumor such as melanoma, head and neck, liver or kidney cancer. The CDR3 runs from the conserved cysteine through the conserved F or W. Fields, in order: clone size, J gene, D gene, V gene, CDR3 DNA, CDR3 protein. The D gene is left open where the match is weak. Size is omitted from some rows. Given values are once, few, many or a class for expanded clones.

NA | TRBJ1-5 | NA | TRBV2 | TGTGCCAGCAGTGAAATTACGAAGGTGGGCAATCAGCCCCAGCATTTT | CASSEITKVGNQPQHF
NA | TRBJ2-5 | TRBD1 | TRBV10-2 | TGCGCCAGCAGTGAGTCTCCAGGGGGCGCGGGGACCCAGTACTTC | CASSESPGGAGTQYF
NA | TRBJ1-1 | NA | TRBV10-3 | TGTGCCATCAGTGGGACAGCGGACAACACTGAAGCTTTCTTT | CAISGTADNTEAFF
NA | TRBJ2-2 | NA | TRBV4-2 | TGTGCCAGCAGCCAAGGGCTAGAAAACACCGGGGAGCTGTTTTTT | CASSQGLENTGELFF
NA | TRBJ2-1 | NA | TRBV14 | TGTGCCAGCAGCCAAGACTGGAATGAGCAGTTCTTC | CASSQDWNEQFF
NA | TRBJ1-1 | NA | TRBV6-6 | TGTGCCAGCAGTTCGGGGAACACTGAAGCTTTCTTT | CASSSGNTEAFF
NA | TRBJ1-2 | TRBD1 | TRBV7-9 | TGTGCCAGCAGCCGCGGGACAGCATACGGCTACACCTTC | CASSRGTAYGYTF
NA | TRBJ2-2 | NA | TRBV19 | TGTGCCAGTAGTATACTCGACAGGATGAACACCGGGGAGCTGTTTTTT | CASSILDRMNTGELFF
NA | TRBJ1-2 | NA | TRBV28 | TGTGCCAGCAGTTTTTGGGAGGGCCGCTATGGCTACACCTTC | CASSFWEGRYGYTF
NA | TRBJ2-3 | TRBD2 | TRBV7-2 | TGTGCCAGCAGCTCTAGGGGGACTAGCGGGAGCTCAGATACGCAGTATTTT | CASSSRGTSGSSDTQYF
NA | TRBJ2-7 | NA | TRBV11-2 | TGTGCCAGCAGCTTAGCTGGGGGCGACGAGCAGTACTTC | CASSLAGGDEQYF
NA | TRBJ2-1 | NA | TRBV5-1 | TGCGCCAGCGGACCCCTGAGGGGGGTTACAAACAATGAGCAGTTCTTC | CASGPLRGVTNNEQFF
NA | TRBJ2-7 | NA | TRBV18 | TGTGCCAGCTCATCGGACTGGATCACGAGGACCGAGCAGTACTTC | CASSSDWITRTEQYF
few | TRBJ1-1 | NA | TRBV20-1 | TGCAGTGCTGAGTCGAACACTGAAGCTTTCTTT | CSAESNTEAFF
NA | TRBJ1-5 | TRBD1 | TRBV19 | TGTGCCAGTACCGGGACAGGGGGCGGTCTCGGCAATCAGCCCCAGCATTTT | CASTGTGGGLGNQPQHF
few | TRBJ1-5 | NA | TRBV5-1 | TGCGCCAGCAGCTTGGAAGGGGACCGGCCCCAGCATTTT | CASSLEGDRPQHF
NA | TRBJ1-6 | NA | TRBV9 | TGTGCCAGCAGCGGAGCGGGAGCCGGATCGCCCCTCCACTTT | CASSGAGAGSPLHF
NA | TRBJ1-1 | NA | TRBV19 | TGTGCCAGTAGTCCCAGACCCCTCCAGAGGGCTTTCTTT | CASSPRPLQRAFF
NA | TRBJ1-5 | TRBD1 | TRBV19 | TGTGCCAGTAGCGGGTCAGGGGGAAGCAATCAGCCCCAGCATTTT | CASSGSGGSNQPQHF
NA | TRBJ1-1 | NA | TRBV28 | TGTGCCAGCAGTTTTGCATCCTCCATGAACACTGAAGCTTTCTTT | CASSFASSMNTEAFF
NA | TRBJ1-2 | NA | TRBV19 | TGTGCCAGTAAGTTGACGGAGGGGGACTATGGCTACACCTTC | CASKLTEGDYGYTF
NA | TRBJ2-6 | NA | TRBV19 | TGTGCCAGTAGTATGGCAGGGTCTGGGGCCAACGTCCTGACTTTC | CASSMAGSGANVLTF
NA | TRBJ1-2 | TRBD1 | TRBV5-1 | TGCGCCAGCAGCCTTCCCGGGACAGGGGCTGGTGGCTACACCTTC | CASSLPGTGAGGYTF
NA | TRBJ2-3 | TRBD1 | TRBV28 | TGTGCCAGCACCCAAGGGGGGGGGACAGGGGCCTATACGCAGTATTTT | CASTQGGGTGAYTQYF
NA | TRBJ2-7 | TRBD2 | TRBV5-1 | TGCGCCAGCAGCTCCTCGACTAGCGGGAGCTACGAGCAGTACTTC | CASSSSTSGSYEQYF
NA | TRBJ2-7 | NA | TRBV4-2 | TGTGCCAGCAGCCAAGAGGTAGCAGACTTCTACGAGCAGTACTTC | CASSQEVADFYEQYF
NA | TRBJ2-7 | NA | TRBV11-2 | TGTGCCAGCAGCGGGTTCGAGCCGGTTACCTACGAGCAGTACTTC | CASSGFEPVTYEQYF
NA | TRBJ2-7 | TRBD1 | TRBV28 | TGTGCCAGCAGTTTACAAACAGGGGGTTACTACGAGCAGTACTTC | CASSLQTGGYYEQYF
NA | TRBJ2-3 | NA | TRBV5-1 | TGCGCCAGCAGCTTGGTTCCAGATAGCACAGATACGCAGTATTTT | CASSLVPDSTDTQYF
few | TRBJ1-2 | NA | TRBV28 | TGTGCCAGCAGTCCAATGGTCTATGGCTACACCTTC | CASSPMVYGYTF
NA | TRBJ1-4 | TRBD1 | TRBV28 | TGTGCCAGCAGTTGGGGACAGGGAGATGAAAAACTGTTTTTT | CASSWGQGDEKLFF
NA | TRBJ1-3 | TRBD1 | TRBV27 | TGTGCCAGCAGTTCAGGACAGGTCAGCTCTGGAAACACCATATATTTT | CASSSGQVSSGNTIYF
once | TRBJ2-7 | NA | TRBV15 | TGTGCCACCAGCAGTCCCGGAGGGGGTCAAACCTACGAGCAGTACTTC | CATSSPGGGQTYEQYF
NA | TRBJ2-7 | NA | TRBV28 | TGTGCCAGCAGTTTAGCCATGGGGTGGGTTACCTACGAGCAGTACTTC | CASSLAMGWVTYEQYF
NA | TRBJ1-1 | NA | TRBV19 | TGTGCCAGTATTCCCGGGACGGTGGACACTGAAGCTTTCTTT | CASIPGTVDTEAFF
NA | TRBJ1-4 | TRBD1 | TRBV11-2 | TGTGCCAGCAGCTTAGCGAGGGGGCTTAATGAAAAACTGTTTTTT | CASSLARGLNEKLFF
NA | TRBJ2-3 | NA | TRBV11-2 | TGTGCCAGCAGCTTACCTAGGAGCACAGATACGCAGTATTTT | CASSLPRSTDTQYF
NA | TRBJ1-5 | NA | TRBV7-2 | TGTGCCAGCAGCTTAGTGGGCAGGAGCAATCAGCCCCAGCATTTT | CASSLVGRSNQPQHF
once | TRBJ2-3 | TRBD2 | TRBV7-2 | TGTGCCAGCAGCTTAGCGGCTAGCGGGAGGGCGGCAGATACGCAGTATTTT | CASSLAASGRAADTQYF
NA | TRBJ2-5 | NA | TRBV5-8 | TGTGCCAGCAGCTTGTATGCTAGGGGGGAGACCCAGTACTTC | CASSLYARGETQYF
NA | TRBJ1-2 | NA | TRBV6-6 | TGTGCCAGCAGTAACTTGAGGACACAGTACACCTTC | CASSNLRTQYTF
NA | TRBJ1-2 | TRBD1 | TRBV9 | TGTGCCAGCAGCGTAGCCCGACAGGGGGGTAGGGATGGCTACACCTTC | CASSVARQGGRDGYTF
NA | TRBJ2-1 | TRBD2 | TRBV5-1 | TGCGCCAGCAGCTCCACTAGCGGGAGGTCCAATGAGCAGTTCTTC | CASSSTSGRSNEQFF
NA | TRBJ2-2 | TRBD2 | TRBV5-1 | TGCGCCAGCAGCTTGGAACTAGCGGGAGACGGCGGGGAGCTGTTTTTT | CASSLELAGDGGELFF
NA | TRBJ2-1 | TRBD1 | TRBV19 | TGTGCTTCGCGACGGGACAGGGATTTTCGGAATGAGCAGTTCTTC | CASRRDRDFRNEQFF
NA | TRBJ2-1 | TRBD2 | TRBV19 | TGTGCCAGTAGTATAGGGGGCGGGAGGGCCGGCAATGAGCAGTTCTTC | CASSIGGGRAGNEQFF
NA | TRBJ2-1 | TRBD2 | TRBV9 | TGTGCCAGCAGTGATACGGGACTAGCGAGGTACAATGAGCAGTTCTTC | CASSDTGLARYNEQFF
NA | TRBJ1-5 | NA | TRBV19 | TGTGCCAGTAGTATGGGGAGCGCCTTTAGTCAGCCCCAGCATTTT | CASSMGSAFSQPQHF
NA | TRBJ2-1 | NA | TRBV7-8 | TGTGCCAGCAGCTTAATAGTTTCCCCAAGCTCCTACAATGAGCAGTTCTTC | CASSLIVSPSSYNEQFF
NA | TRBJ2-5 | NA | TRBV6-5 | TGTGCCAGCAGTTACTGGGGGCAAGAGACCCAGTACTTC | CASSYWGQETQYF
NA | TRBJ2-1 | NA | TRBV19 | TGTGCCAGTAATGGTCGTGGACTTAATAATGAGCAGTTCTTC | CASNGRGLNNEQFF
NA | TRBJ2-5 | NA | TRBV10-3 | TGTGCCATCAGTGATCCGGGGAGGCAAGAGACCCAGTACTTC | CAISDPGRQETQYF
once | TRBJ2-7 | TRBD1 | TRBV7-9 | TGTGCCAGCAGCTCAGAGACAGGGGGCCACTACGAGCAGTACTTC | CASSSETGGHYEQYF
few | TRBJ1-2 | TRBD1 | TRBV28 | TGTGCCAGCAGTCCCGGGACAGGGCAGCGGGGCTACACCTTC | CASSPGTGQRGYTF
NA | TRBJ2-3 | TRBD2 | TRBV5-4 | TGTGCCAGCAGCATAGGGACTAGCGTTAGTCTTCTAGATACGCAGTATTTT | CASSIGTSVSLLDTQYF
NA | TRBJ1-2 | TRBD1 | TRBV5-6 | TGTGCCAGCAGCTTGAGCCGGGACAGGGGGTATGGCTACACCTTC | CASSLSRDRGYGYTF
NA | TRBJ2-2 | TRBD2 | TRBV7-8 | TGTGCCAGCAGCTTAGCGCTAGCGGGTGGCGGGGAGCTGTTTTTT | CASSLALAGGGELFF
NA | TRBJ2-2 | TRBD1 | TRBV18 | TGTGCCAGCTCACAATCCCGACAGGGGAACACCGGGGAGCTGTTTTTT | CASSQSRQGNTGELFF
NA | TRBJ1-5 | TRBD1 | TRBV2 | TGTGCCAGCACGGGACAGTCGCAGGTTCAGCCCCAGCATTTT | CASTGQSQVQPQHF
NA | TRBJ1-1 | TRBD1 | TRBV11-1 | TGTGCCAGCAGCCCCAACAGGGGTCGTTCTGAAGCTTTCTTT | CASSPNRGRSEAFF